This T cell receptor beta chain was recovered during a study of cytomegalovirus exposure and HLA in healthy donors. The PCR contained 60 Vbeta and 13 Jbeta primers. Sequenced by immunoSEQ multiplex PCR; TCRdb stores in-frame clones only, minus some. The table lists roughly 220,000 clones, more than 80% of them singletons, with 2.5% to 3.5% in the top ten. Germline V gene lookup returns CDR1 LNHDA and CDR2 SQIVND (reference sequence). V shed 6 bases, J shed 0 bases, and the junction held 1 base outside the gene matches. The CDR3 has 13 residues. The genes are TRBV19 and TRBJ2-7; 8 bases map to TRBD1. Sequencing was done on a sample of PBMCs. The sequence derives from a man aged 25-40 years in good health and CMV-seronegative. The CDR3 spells CASRDRASYEQYF. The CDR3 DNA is TGTGCCAGTAGGGACAGGGCCTCCTACGAGCAGTACTTC.